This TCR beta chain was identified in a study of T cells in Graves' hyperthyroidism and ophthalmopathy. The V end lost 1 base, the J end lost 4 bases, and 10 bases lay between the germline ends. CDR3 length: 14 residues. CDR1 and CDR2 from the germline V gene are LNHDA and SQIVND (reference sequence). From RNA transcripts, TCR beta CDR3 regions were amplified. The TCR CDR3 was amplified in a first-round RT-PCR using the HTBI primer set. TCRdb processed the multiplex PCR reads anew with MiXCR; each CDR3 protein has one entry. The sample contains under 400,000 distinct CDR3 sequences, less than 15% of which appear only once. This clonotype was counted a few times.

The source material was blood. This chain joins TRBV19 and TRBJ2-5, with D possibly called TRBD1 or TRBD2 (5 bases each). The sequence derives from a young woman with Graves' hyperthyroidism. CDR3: CASSIGGVAETQYF. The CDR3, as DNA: TGTGCCAGTAGTATAGGAGGGGTTGCAGAGACCCAGTACTTC.